One and the same sample provided the 29 T cell receptor beta chains below, sequenced in a study of shared clonotypes between healthy human individuals. Generated by immunoSEQ multiplex PCR, the TCRdb table keeps only in-frame clones and is missing some. The data contain about 660,000 clones, less than 85% of them singletons. Input material: memory CD4+ T cells sorted from blood. Subset in this sample: CD45RA-negative fraction. These receptors were obtained from a woman under 40 in good health.

This chain links TRBV2 with TRBJ1-1; D perhaps matches TRBD1 (5 bases). CDR1 is SNHLY, CDR2 FYNNEI, per germline. There are 13 residues in the CDR3. Trimming shortened V by 6 bases and J by 5 bases, and 13 bases separated the two germline ends. The CDR3 nucleotides are TGTGCCAGCAGGCTCGCGGGGGGGACTGAAGCTTTCTTT. It translates to CASRLAGGTEAFF.

This rearrangement joins TRBV25-1 to TRBJ2-1, with a possible D match to TRBD1 (6 bases). The CDR3 totals 13 residues. With 3 bases removed from V and 10 bases from J, the gap between germline ends came to 13 bases. Germline loops: CDR1 MGHDK, CDR2 SYGVNS. CDR3 DNA: TGTGCCAGCAGTGATACAGGGAGTGGGGAGCAGTTCTTC. This codes for CASSDTGSGEQFF.

This clone was recorded only once. The rearrangement links TRBV29-1 to TRBJ2-1; D call uncertain. Looked up from germline, CDR1 is SQVTM and CDR2 is ANQGSEA. V dropped 5 bases and J dropped 4 bases, with 18 bases sitting between them. There are 15 residues in the CDR3. The CDR3 DNA sequence: TGCAGCGTTAATAGTGGGTCCGGCTCGTACAATGAGCAGTTCTTC. It translates to CSVNSGSGSYNEQFF.

The chain couples TRBV15 to TRBJ1-4; D unresolved. V lost 1 base and J 5 bases, leaving 11 bases between the germline ends. Germline CDR1 is LNHNV and CDR2 is YYDKDF (reference sequence). The CDR3 has 15 residues. The CDR3 DNA reads TGTGCCACCAGCAGAGTCTTAACGCCCAATGAAAAACTGTTTTTT. Encoded protein: CATSRVLTPNEKLFF.

The count of this clone is one. The junction shows a germline mismatch at one end, possibly a read error. This chain uses TRBV7-8 with TRBJ1-6; D gene unclear. The CDR3 has 16 amino acids. Germline CDR1 and CDR2: SGHVS and FQNEAQ. The CDR3 DNA sequence: TGTGCCAGCAGCCCAGAGGCTAGGCGGGATAATTCCCCCCTCCACTTT. It is translated as CASSPEARRDNSPLHF.

This clone was observed a few times. This chain uses TRBV5-6 with TRBJ2-7; D tentatively fits TRBD1 or TRBD2 (5 bases each). CDR1 is SGHDT and CDR2 is YYEEEE in the germline V gene. Deletions cut 4 bases from V and 3 bases from J, with 14 bases between. The CDR3 totals 14 residues. CDR3 nucleotides: TGTGCCAGCAGCGGAGGACCAGGGTTCTACGAGCAGTACTTC. The encoded protein is CASSGGPGFYEQYF.

In DNA form, the CDR3 reads TGTGCCAGCAGCGAGACAGGTACGCATGAGCAGTTCTTC. Translated, it gives CASSETGTHEQFF. The chain has TRBV5-8 and TRBJ2-1; D is perhaps TRBD1 (6 bases). Germline V lookup: CDR1 SGHTS, CDR2 YDEGEE. V was cut by 4 bases and J by 8 bases, with 13 bases left in between. This CDR3 contains 13 residues.

V and J are TRBV14 and TRBJ2-7; a weak D match, TRBD2 (6 bases). The CDR3 totals 15 residues. Trimming cost V 4 bases and J 1 base, with 14 bases left between them. Per germline, CDR1 SGHDN and CDR2 FVKESK. CDR3 bases: TGTGCCAGCAGCCCGGCGACTAGAACTTCCTACGAGCAGTACTTC. It encodes CASSPATRTSYEQYF.

The chain couples TRBV6-5 to TRBJ2-4, with 7 bases lining up with TRBD2. Trimming cost V 0 bases and J 3 bases; bases outside gene matches: 5. Germline V CDR1 and CDR2: MNHEY, SVGAGI. There are 16 residues in the CDR3. The DNA for the CDR3 is TGTGCCAGCAGTTACTCGAGTGGGAGGGGCAAAAACATTCAGTACTTC. Translated, it gives CASSYSSGRGKNIQYF.

The chain couples TRBV2 to TRBJ2-1; 10 positions agree with TRBD2. Germline loops: CDR1 SNHLY, CDR2 FYNNEI. J lost 3 bases, V lost 2 bases, and 4 bases had no gene match. This CDR3 region has 16 residues. The CDR3 DNA reads as TGTGCCAGCAGTGAATTCGCTAGCGGGAGCTACAATGAGCAGTTCTTC. Protein product: CASSEFASGSYNEQFF.

This chain joins TRBV7-2 and TRBJ2-2; no definite D call. CDR1 is SGHTA and CDR2 is FQGNSA in the germline V gene. The CDR3 contains 16 residues. Trimming removed 3 bases from V and 6 bases from J, with 17 bases in between. CDR3 protein: CASSFFLSMESGELFF. CDR3 DNA: TGTGCCAGCAGCTTTTTCCTAAGTATGGAATCCGGGGAGCTGTTTTTT. Full variable domain (missing parts from reference TRBV7-2 and TRBJ2-2): GAGVSQSPSNKVTEKGKDVELRCDPISGHTALYWYRQSLGQGLEFLIYFQGNSAPDKSGLPSDRFSAERTGGSVSTLTIQRTQQEDSAVYLCASSFFLSMESGELFFGEGSRLTVL.

The chain couples TRBV30 to TRBJ1-5; D uncertain. V shed 1 base and J shed 2 bases, with 9 bases lying between them. The CDR3 sequence is 14 residues long. CDR1 and CDR2 (germline): GTSNPN, SVGIG (reference sequence). The CDR3 loop is CAWSGASRNQPQHF. The CDR3 DNA sequence: TGTGCCTGGAGTGGCGCCAGCCGCAATCAGCCCCAGCATTTT. Full variable domain (missing parts from reference TRBV30 and TRBJ1-5): SQTIHQWPATLVQPVGSPLSLECTVEGTSNPNLYWYRQAAGRGLQLLFYSVGIGQISSEVPQNLSASRPQDRQFILSSKKLLLSDSGFYLCAWSGASRNQPQHFGDGTRLSIL.

This clone appeared a single time. This same CDR3 is encoded by further DNA sequences in the sample. The V and J genes are TRBV6-4 and TRBJ2-3; D is perhaps TRBD2 (5 bases). Trimming stripped 8 bases from V and 0 bases from J, with 6 bases between. The CDR3 runs 12 residues. Germline CDR1 is MRHNA and CDR2 is SNTAGT. The CDR3 DNA sequence: TGTGCCAGCTCGGGGAGCACAGATACGCAGTATTTT. Amino acids: CASSGSTDTQYF.

This chain uses TRBV4-2 with TRBJ2-1; D is unresolved. CDR3 length: 15 amino acids. V dropped 6 bases and J dropped 6 bases, with 18 bases sitting between them. CDR1 is LGHNA, CDR2 YNFKEQ, per germline. The CDR3 loop is CASRVGSTLGNEQFF. In DNA form, the CDR3 reads TGTGCCAGCAGGGTCGGGTCTACCCTTGGCAATGAGCAGTTCTTC.

V usage is TRBV19 and J usage is TRBJ1-2, with D uncertain. Trimming shortened V by 6 bases and J by 8 bases, and 19 bases separated the two germline ends. The germline CDR1 and CDR2 sequences are LNHDA and SQIVND (reference sequence). The CDR3 sequence is 14 residues long. CDR3 coding DNA: TGTGCCAGTAGCCCATCGGAGCTAGTCAGGGGCTACACCTTC. Residues: CASSPSELVRGYTF.

The rearrangement joins TRBV28 to TRBJ2-5; D might be TRBD2 (6 bases). Germline loops: CDR1 MDHEN, CDR2 SYDVKM. This CDR3 comprises 13 residues. The V gene lost 7 bases and the J gene lost 5 bases, with 14 bases spanning the gap. CDR3 DNA sequence: TGTGCCAGCACCCGAGGGACTCTGGAGACCCAGTACTTC. Amino acids: CASTRGTLETQYF.

The chain recombines TRBV5-1 with TRBJ2-5; D possibly corresponds to TRBD2 (7 bases). The V end lost 1 base, the J end lost 2 bases, and 15 bases lay between the germline ends. The germline CDR1 and CDR2 sequences are SGHRS and YFSETQ. The length of the CDR3 is 16 residues. CDR3 nucleotides: TGCGCCAGCAGCTTGAAGGGGGGAGGGCTTCAAGAGACCCAGTACTTC. This translates into CASSLKGGGLQETQYF.

The chain employs TRBV9 and TRBJ2-7, with D perhaps TRBD2 (6 bases). The CDR3 totals 12 residues. Trimming took 4 bases from V and 3 from J, leaving 8 bases between them. Germline V gene data show CDR1 as SGDLS and CDR2 as YYNGEE. CDR3 DNA: TGTGCCAGCAGCCGTAGCGGCTACGAGCAGTACTTC. Amino acid sequence: CASSRSGYEQYF.

The gene calls are TRBV5-1 and TRBJ2-1; D remains unclear. The CDR3 sequence is 14 residues long. V shed 0 bases and J shed 7 bases, with 11 bases lying between them. Germline CDR1 is SGHRS and CDR2 is YFSETQ. CDR3 region: CASSLEVARNEQFF. CDR3 DNA sequence: TGCGCCAGCAGCTTGGAGGTAGCTAGAAATGAGCAGTTCTTC.

This clone was seen at least ten times. The chain recombines TRBV11-3 with TRBJ2-1; TRBD2 matches 11 bases. In germline, CDR1 is SGHNT, CDR2 YENEEA. The CDR3 extends over 17 amino acids. Germline trimming cut 5 bases from V and 4 bases from J; bases unmatched to any gene: 10. CDR3 sequence reads: CASSPLGTSGGYNEQFF. In DNA form, the CDR3 reads TGTGCCAGCAGCCCCCTAGGGACTAGCGGAGGGTACAATGAGCAGTTCTTC.

J is TRBJ1-2 and V is TRBV6-1, with D tentatively TRBD1 (5 bases). This CDR3 region has 15 residues. Germline values: CDR1 MNHNS, CDR2 SASEGT. Trimming took 5 bases from V and 0 from J, leaving 13 bases between them. CDR3 DNA: TGTGCCAGCAGTTCCCCACGGGGCCCTAACTATGGCTACACCTTC. Its translation: CASSSPRGPNYGYTF.

This clone was seen ten or more times. The CDR3 region is CASSSTSGSSNEQFF. The CDR3 nucleotides are TGTGCCAGCAGTTCCACTAGCGGGAGTTCCAATGAGCAGTTCTTC. The chain links TRBV6-4 to TRBJ2-1, with 11 bases identical to TRBD2. CDR3 length equals 15 residues. CDR1 is MRHNA, CDR2 SNTAGT, per germline. V was clipped by 5 bases and J by 6 bases; unmatched bases: 6.

The chain is built from TRBV29-1 and TRBJ2-5, with a tentative D call TRBD1 (6 bases). CDR1 is SQVTM, CDR2 ANQGSEA, per germline. This CDR3 is 13 amino acids long. V shed 1 base and J shed 1 base, with 7 bases lying between them. CDR3 nucleotide sequence: TGCAGCGTTGAAGTGGGGGCCCAAGAGACCCAGTACTTC. Protein: CSVEVGAQETQYF.

This clone has a handful of counts. The chain uses TRBV10-1 and TRBJ1-1; no clear D. The CDR3 length is 14 residues. Looked up from germline, CDR1 is WNHNN and CDR2 is SYGVQD (reference sequence). The ends were cut back, 5 bases at V and 1 base at J, with 11 bases in the middle. The CDR3 protein is CASSNNGKNTEAFF. CDR3 bases: TGCGCCAGCAGTAATAACGGAAAGAACACTGAAGCTTTCTTT.

This rearrangement joins TRBV19 to TRBJ1-4; 8 bases match TRBD1. With V trimmed by 4 bases and J by 2 bases, 6 bases remained unmatched. CDR3 length equals 16 residues. Per the germline V gene, CDR1 is LNHDA and CDR2 is SQIVND (reference sequence). The CDR3 coding sequence is TGTGCCAGTAGTAAGGACAGGGCATGGACTAATGAAAAACTGTTTTTT. This gives the protein CASSKDRAWTNEKLFF.

V and J are TRBV5-1 and TRBJ2-3; 8 nucleotides line up with TRBD2. The CDR3 covers 16 residues. CDR1 and CDR2 (germline): SGHRS, YFSETQ. With V trimmed by 4 bases and J by 2 bases, 9 bases remained unmatched. The CDR3 loop reads CASSPRGSGTTDTQYF. In nucleotides, the CDR3 is TGCGCCAGCAGCCCCCGAGGTAGCGGGACCACAGATACGCAGTATTTT.

The V and J genes are TRBV28 and TRBJ1-2; no reliable D call. The germline CDR1 and CDR2 sequences are MDHEN and SYDVKM. V lost 2 bases, J lost 2 bases, and 12 bases lay in between. The CDR3 sequence is 15 residues long. In nucleotides, the CDR3 is TGTGCCAGCAGTTTACTACCCCCTCAGAACTATGGCTACACCTTC. Its protein product is CASSLLPPQNYGYTF.

The chain uses TRBV5-8 and TRBJ2-1; 8 bases agree with TRBD2. Germline V gene sequence: CDR1 SGHTS, CDR2 YDEGEE. Trimming removed 4 bases from V and 0 bases from J; junction bases left unmatched: 6. This CDR3 comprises 16 residues. CDR3 residues: CASSREGSSSYNEQFF. The CDR3 region has the DNA TGTGCCAGCAGCCGGGAGGGATCGAGCTCCTACAATGAGCAGTTCTTC.

This chain links TRBV6-5 with TRBJ1-4, with a possible D match to TRBD1 (5 bases). The CDR3 totals 16 residues. Trimming took 1 base from V and 5 from J, leaving 14 bases between them. CDR1 MNHEY and CDR2 SVGAGI come from the germline V gene. CDR3 residues: CASSYWDQTRNEKLFF. The CDR3 nucleotides are TGTGCCAGCAGTTACTGGGACCAGACTAGGAATGAAAAACTGTTTTTT.